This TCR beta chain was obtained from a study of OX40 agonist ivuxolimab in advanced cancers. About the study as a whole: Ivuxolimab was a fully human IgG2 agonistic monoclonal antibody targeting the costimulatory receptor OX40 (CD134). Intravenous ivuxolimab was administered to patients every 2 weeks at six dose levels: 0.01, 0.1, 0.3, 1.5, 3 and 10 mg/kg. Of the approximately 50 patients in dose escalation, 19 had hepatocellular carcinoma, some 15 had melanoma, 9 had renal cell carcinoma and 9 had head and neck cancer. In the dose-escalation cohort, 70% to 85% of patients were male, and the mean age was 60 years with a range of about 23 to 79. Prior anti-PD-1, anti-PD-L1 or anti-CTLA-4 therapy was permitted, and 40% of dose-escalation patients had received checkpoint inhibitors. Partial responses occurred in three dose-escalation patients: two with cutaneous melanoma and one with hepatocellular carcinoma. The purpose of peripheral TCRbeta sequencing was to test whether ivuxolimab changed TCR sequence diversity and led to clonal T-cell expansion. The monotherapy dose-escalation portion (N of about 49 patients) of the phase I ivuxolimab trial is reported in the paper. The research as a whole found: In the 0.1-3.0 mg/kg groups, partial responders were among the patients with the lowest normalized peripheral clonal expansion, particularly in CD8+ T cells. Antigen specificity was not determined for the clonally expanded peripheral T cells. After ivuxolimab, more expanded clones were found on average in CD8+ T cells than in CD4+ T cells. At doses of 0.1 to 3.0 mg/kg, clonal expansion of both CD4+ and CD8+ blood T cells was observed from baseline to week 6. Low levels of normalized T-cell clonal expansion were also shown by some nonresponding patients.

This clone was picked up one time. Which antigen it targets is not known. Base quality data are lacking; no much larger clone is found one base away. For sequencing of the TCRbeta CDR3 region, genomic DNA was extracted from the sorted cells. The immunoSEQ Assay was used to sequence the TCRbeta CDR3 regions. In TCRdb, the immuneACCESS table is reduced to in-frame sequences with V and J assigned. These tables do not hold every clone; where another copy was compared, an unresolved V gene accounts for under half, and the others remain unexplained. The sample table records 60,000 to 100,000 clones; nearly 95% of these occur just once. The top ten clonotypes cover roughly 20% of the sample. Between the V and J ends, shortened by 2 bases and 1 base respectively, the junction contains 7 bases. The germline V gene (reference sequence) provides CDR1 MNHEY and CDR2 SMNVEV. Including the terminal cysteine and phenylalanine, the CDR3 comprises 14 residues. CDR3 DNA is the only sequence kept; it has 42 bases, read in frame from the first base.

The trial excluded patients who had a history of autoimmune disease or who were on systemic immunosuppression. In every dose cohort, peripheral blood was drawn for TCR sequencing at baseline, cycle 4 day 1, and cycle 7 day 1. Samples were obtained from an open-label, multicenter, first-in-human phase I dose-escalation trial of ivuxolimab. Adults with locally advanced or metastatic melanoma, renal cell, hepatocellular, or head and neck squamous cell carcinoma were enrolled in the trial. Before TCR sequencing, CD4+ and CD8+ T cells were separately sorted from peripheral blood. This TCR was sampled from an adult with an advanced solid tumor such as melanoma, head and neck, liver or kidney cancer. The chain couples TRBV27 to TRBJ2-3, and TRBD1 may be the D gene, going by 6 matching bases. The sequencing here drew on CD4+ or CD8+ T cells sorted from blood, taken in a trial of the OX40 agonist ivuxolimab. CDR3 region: CASSLGQRTDTQYF. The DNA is TGTGCCAGCAGTTTAGGACAGCGCACAGATACGCAGTATTTT.